This TCR beta chain was profiled in a study of cytomegalovirus exposure and HLA in healthy donors. General observations from the study: The study designated fewer than 200 TCR beta chains cytomegalovirus-associated.

As regards this clone: Its antigen is not identified.

Primers: 60 Vbeta forward and 13 Jbeta reverse. The protocol was immunoSEQ multiplex PCR, while the TCRdb copy is restricted to in-frame clones and leaves out a portion. The sample lists under 200,000 clones; around three quarters were seen once. Source material: PBMCs. This sequence was found in a woman between 45 and 65 years old in good health and CMV-seronegative.

Here the CDR3 reads CASSSWDKSTDTQYF. CDR3 DNA: TGCGCCAGCAGCTCGTGGGACAAGAGCACAGATACGCAGTATTTT. The chain joins TRBV5-1 to TRBJ2-3, with D tentatively TRBD1 (6 bases). In germline, CDR1 is SGHRS, CDR2 YFSETQ. This CDR3 has 15 amino acids. V lost 3 bases and J 0 bases, leaving 11 bases between the germline ends.